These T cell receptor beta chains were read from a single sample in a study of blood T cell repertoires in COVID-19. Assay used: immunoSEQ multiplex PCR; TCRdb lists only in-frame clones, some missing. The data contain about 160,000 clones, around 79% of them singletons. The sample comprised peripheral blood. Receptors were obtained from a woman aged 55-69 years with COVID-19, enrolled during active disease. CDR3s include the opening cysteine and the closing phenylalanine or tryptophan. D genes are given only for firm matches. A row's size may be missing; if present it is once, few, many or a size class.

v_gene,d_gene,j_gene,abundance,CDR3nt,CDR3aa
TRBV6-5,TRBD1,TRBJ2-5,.,TGTGCCAGCAGTACCCAGACAGGGGTGGAAGAGACCCAGTACTTC,CASSTQTGVEETQYF
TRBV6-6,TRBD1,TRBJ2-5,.,TGTGCCAGCAGTCCGACAGGGGGAGGTGAGACCCAGTACTTC,CASSPTGGGETQYF
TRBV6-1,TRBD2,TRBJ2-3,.,TGTGCCAGCAGTGAAACTAGCGGGAGGGCTGTAGATACGCAGTATTTT,CASSETSGRAVDTQYF
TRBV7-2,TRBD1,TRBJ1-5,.,TGTGCCAGCAGCTTAGACGGACAGGGGAATCAGCCCCAGCATTTT,CASSLDGQGNQPQHF
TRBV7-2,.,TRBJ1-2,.,TGTGCCAGCAGCGTTGGCGCGAGGGTTGGCTACACCTTC,CASSVGARVGYTF
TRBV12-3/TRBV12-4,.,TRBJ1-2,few,TGTGCCAGCAGTTTTGCAGGGCCCTATGGCTACACCTTC,CASSFAGPYGYTF
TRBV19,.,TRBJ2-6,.,TGTGCCAGTAGTGTCGGACAGCCCTCTGGGGCCAACGTCCTGACTTTC,CASSVGQPSGANVLTF
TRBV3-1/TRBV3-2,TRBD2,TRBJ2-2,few,TGTGCCAGCAGCCAGGGCGGGAGAGACACCGGGGAGCTGTTTTTT,CASSQGGRDTGELFF
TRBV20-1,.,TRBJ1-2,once,TGCAGTGCGACGGGAGGATATGGCTACACCTTC,CSATGGYGYTF
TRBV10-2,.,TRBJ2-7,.,TGCGCCAGCAGTGAGCTTGAGCGGACGAGCTCCTACGAGCAGTACTTC,CASSELERTSSYEQYF
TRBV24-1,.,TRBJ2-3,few,TGTGCCACCAGTGATTGGGGCGGGAAGTCAGATACGCAGTATTTT,CATSDWGGKSDTQYF
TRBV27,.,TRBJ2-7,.,TGTGCCAGCAGTTTATCGGGCAGGGGGGTTTACGAGCAGTACTTC,CASSLSGRGVYEQYF
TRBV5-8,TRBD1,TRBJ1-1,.,TGTGCCAGCAGCTCTAGGGGGCGCGGCACTGAAGCTTTCTTT,CASSSRGRGTEAFF
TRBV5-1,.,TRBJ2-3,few,TGCGCCAGCAGCTTGTCCAGGGCTAGCACAGATACGCAGTATTTT,CASSLSRASTDTQYF
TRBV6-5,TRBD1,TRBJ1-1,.,TGTGCCAGCAGCCTCGGGACAGGCCTCGAAGCTTTCTTT,CASSLGTGLEAFF
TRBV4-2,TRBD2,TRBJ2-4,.,TGTGCCAGCAGCCAAGAGCGACTAGCGGGGGGCCCTACGGGAAACATTCAGTACTTC,CASSQERLAGGPTGNIQYF
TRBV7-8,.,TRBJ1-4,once,TGTGCCAGCAGCCCGCGGAGATCGACCGGAGCTAATGAAAAACTGTTTTTT,CASSPRRSTGANEKLFF
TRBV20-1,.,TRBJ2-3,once,TGCAGTGCCCTACTCACAGATACGCAGTATTTT,CSALLTDTQYF
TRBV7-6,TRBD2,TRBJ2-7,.,TGTGCCAGCAGCCTGGGACTAGCGGGAGTGGGGGAGCAGTACTTC,CASSLGLAGVGEQYF
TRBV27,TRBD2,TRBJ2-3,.,TGTGCCAGCAGTTCCCCCAGCGGGAGAGCCACAGATACGCAGTATTTT,CASSSPSGRATDTQYF
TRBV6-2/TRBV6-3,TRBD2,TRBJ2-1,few,TGTGCCAGCAGTTACCCTCACGGACTAGCGGGAGAAGAGGACAACAATGAGCAGTTCTTC,CASSYPHGLAGEEDNNEQFF
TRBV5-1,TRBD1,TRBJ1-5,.,TGCGCCAGCAGCTCGGGACAGCCTAATCAGCCCCAGCATTTT,CASSSGQPNQPQHF
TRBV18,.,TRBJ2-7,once,TGTGCCAGCTCATCAAAGCAGGGCTACGAGCAGTACTTC,CASSSKQGYEQYF
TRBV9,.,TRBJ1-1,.,TGTGCCAGCAGCGAAGGGACTATGAACACTGAAGCTTTCTTT,CASSEGTMNTEAFF
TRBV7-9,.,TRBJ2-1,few,TGTGCCAGCAGCTTAGCCGGGACTTCCATGCATGAGCAGTTCTTC,CASSLAGTSMHEQFF
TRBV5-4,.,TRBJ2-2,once,TGTGCCAGCAGCTTGGACTGGCGGGGCAAAGGAGGGGAGCTGTTTTTT,CASSLDWRGKGGELFF
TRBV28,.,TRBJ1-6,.,TGTGCCAGCAGTCCTACAGGCGTCCGAGCTTATAATTCACCCCTCCACTTT,CASSPTGVRAYNSPLHF
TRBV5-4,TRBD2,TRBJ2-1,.,TGTGCCAGCAGACCCGGGACTAGCGGGGGGGCAGGGGAGCAGTTCTTC,CASRPGTSGGAGEQFF
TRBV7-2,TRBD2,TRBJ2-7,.,TGTGCCAGCAGCTCGGATGGGACTAGCATGGGGCAGTACTTC,CASSSDGTSMGQYF
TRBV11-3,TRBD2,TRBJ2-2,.,TGTGCCAGCAGCTTAGACGGTGGGAGGGCCGACACCGGGGAGCTGTTTTTT,CASSLDGGRADTGELFF
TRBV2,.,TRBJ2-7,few,TGTGCCAGCAGTCCGACTACTGTCTCCTACGAGCAGTACTTC,CASSPTTVSYEQYF
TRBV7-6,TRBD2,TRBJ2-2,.,TGTGCCAGCAGCTCTTACGGGACTAGCGGTATTGTGTCCGGGGAGCTGTTTTTT,CASSSYGTSGIVSGELFF
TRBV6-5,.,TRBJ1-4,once,TGTGCCAGCAGTTACTCAGGAGTTGAAAAACTGTTTTTT,CASSYSGVEKLFF
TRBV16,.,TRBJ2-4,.,TGTGCCAGCAGCCAATTTCGAGGGAACATTCAGTACTTC,CASSQFRGNIQYF
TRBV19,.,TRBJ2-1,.,TGTGCCAGTAGTATAGGTTACTTCAGGGCTTCCTACAATGAGCAGTTCTTC,CASSIGYFRASYNEQFF
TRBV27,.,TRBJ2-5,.,TGTGCCAGCAGTTTACTCTATCCGGACAAACAAGAGACCCAGTACTTC,CASSLLYPDKQETQYF
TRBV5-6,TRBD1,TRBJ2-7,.,TGTGCCAGCAGCTTGGCCTGGCAGGGGGCTTCCTACGAGCAGTACTTC,CASSLAWQGASYEQYF
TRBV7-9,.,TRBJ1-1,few,TGTGCCAGCAGCTCCTGGACAGAAGGCACTGAAGCTTTCTTT,CASSSWTEGTEAFF
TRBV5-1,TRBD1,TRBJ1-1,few,TGCGCCAGCAGCGGGGGACAGCCTAACACTGAAGCTTTCTTT,CASSGGQPNTEAFF
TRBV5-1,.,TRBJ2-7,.,TGCGCCAGCAGCTTGACAGGGAACTACGTCTCCTACGAGCAGTACTTC,CASSLTGNYVSYEQYF
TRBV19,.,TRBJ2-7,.,TGTGCCAGTAGTACCAACTTCGGGAGCGAGCAGTACTTC,CASSTNFGSEQYF